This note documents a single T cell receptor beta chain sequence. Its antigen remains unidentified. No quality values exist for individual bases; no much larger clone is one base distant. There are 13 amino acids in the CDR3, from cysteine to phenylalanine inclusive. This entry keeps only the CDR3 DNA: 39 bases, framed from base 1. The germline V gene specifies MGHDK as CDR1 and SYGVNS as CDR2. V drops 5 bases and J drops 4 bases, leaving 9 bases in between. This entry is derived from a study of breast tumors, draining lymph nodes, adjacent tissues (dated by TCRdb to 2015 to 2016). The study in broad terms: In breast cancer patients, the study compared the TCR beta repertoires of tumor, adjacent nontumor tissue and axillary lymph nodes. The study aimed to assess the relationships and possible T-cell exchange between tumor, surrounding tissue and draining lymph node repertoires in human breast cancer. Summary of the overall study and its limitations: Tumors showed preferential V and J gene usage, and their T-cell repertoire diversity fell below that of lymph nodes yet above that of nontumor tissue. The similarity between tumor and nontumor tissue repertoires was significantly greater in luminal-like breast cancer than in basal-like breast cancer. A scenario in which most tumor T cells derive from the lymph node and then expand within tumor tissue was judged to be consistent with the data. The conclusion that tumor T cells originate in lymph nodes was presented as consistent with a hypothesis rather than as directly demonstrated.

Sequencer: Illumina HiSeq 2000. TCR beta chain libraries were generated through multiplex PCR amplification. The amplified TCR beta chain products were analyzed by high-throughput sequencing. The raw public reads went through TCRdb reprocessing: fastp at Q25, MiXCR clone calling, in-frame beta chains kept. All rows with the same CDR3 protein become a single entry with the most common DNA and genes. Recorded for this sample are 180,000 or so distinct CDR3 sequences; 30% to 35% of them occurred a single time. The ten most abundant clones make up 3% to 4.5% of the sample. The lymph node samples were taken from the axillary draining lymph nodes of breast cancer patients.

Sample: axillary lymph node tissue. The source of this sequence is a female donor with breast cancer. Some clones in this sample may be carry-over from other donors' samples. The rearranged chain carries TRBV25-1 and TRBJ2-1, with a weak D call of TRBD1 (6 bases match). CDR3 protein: CASSKGGYNEQFF. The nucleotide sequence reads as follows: TGTGCCAGCAGTAAAGGGGGATACAATGAGCAGTTCTTC.